A single TCR beta chain is shown here with its context. V was shortened by 2 bases and J by 5 bases, with 3 bases between the two germline ends. CDR1 and CDR2 from the germline V gene are LGHDT and YNNKEL (reference sequence). The CDR3 runs 12 residues. The data stem from a study of blood T cell repertoires in COVID-19. Turning to the study itself: The origin of the acute and convalescent COVID-19 samples was the United States, Italy and Spain. Sample material is recorded as cDNA or gDNA derived from T cells, B-cell-depleted T cells, or PBMCs.

Source study methods: Estimated nucleated cell counts came from reference gene primer amplification. Only in-frame clones appear in the TCRdb table, and some are missing; sequencing was by immunoSEQ multiplex PCR. That table furnishes V, J and clone size, whereas the DNA furnished D and trimming. Of 370,000 or so clones in the sample, roughly 80% were seen once. Sample: peripheral blood. The gene calls are TRBV3-1 (or the pseudogene TRBV3-2) and TRBJ1-4; D is undetermined. This TCR derives from a human donor with acute or convalescent COVID-19. The donor label of this sample is uncertain. The CDR3 sequence: CASSQPNEKLFF. The CDR3 nucleotides are TGTGCCAGCAGCCAACCGAATGAAAAACTGTTTTTT.